The 7 T cell receptor beta chains below all came from one sample that was sequenced in a study of T cells after yellow fever vaccination. One entry per CDR3 protein results from TCRdb running MiXCR on the 5' RACE reads. The table includes about 500,000 distinct CDR3 sequences, approximately 16% detected once. The specimen comprised PBMCs, sampled about 5 days after the first yellow fever vaccination. Receptor source: a man aged 18 to 29 who received the YFV17D yellow fever vaccine.

This clonotype was counted between two and nine times. The chain carries TRBV12-3 or TRBV12-4 and TRBJ1-5, with D uncertain. Trimming took 8 bases from V and 5 from J, leaving 7 bases between them. CDR3 length: 11 amino acids. CDR3: CASGPYQPQHF. The CDR3 DNA follows: TGTGCCAGCGGCCCATATCAGCCCCAGCATTTT.

J is TRBJ1-1 and V is TRBV10-3; TRBD1 matches at 9 bases. CDR1 and CDR2 from the germline V gene are ENHRY and SYGVKD. The CDR3 extends over 14 amino acids. With V trimmed by 6 bases and J by 0 bases, 2 bases remained unmatched. The CDR3 coding sequence is TGTGCCATCAGCCGGGACAGGGTGAACACTGAAGCTTTCTTT. It codes for CAISRDRVNTEAFF.

This clonotype was counted between two and nine times. V is TRBV4-3 and J is TRBJ2-4; D possibly matches TRBD1 or TRBD2 (6 bases each). The V end was cut by 3 bases, the J end by 2 bases, with 11 bases between. Germline loops: CDR1 LGHNA, CDR2 YSLEER. This CDR3 contains 15 residues. DNA of the CDR3: TGCGCCAGCAGCCATTCGGGGGCTCCCAAAAACATTCAGTACTTC. It translates to CASSHSGAPKNIQYF.

This clonotype was seen more than once but under ten times. This chain uses TRBV11-2 with TRBJ2-5, with D possibly matching TRBD1 (6 bases). V lost 5 bases to trimming and J lost 2 bases, with 12 bases between them. CDR3 length equals 14 residues. The germline V gene encodes CDR1 SGHAT and CDR2 FQNNGV. The CDR3 bases are TGTGCCAGCAGCGCCAACAGGGTTCAAGAGACCCAGTACTTC. Protein product: CASSANRVQETQYF. Full variable domain (remainder filled in from reference TRBV11-2 and TRBJ2-5): EAGVAQSPRYKIIEKRQSVAFWCNPISGHATLYWYQQILGQGPKLLIQFQNNGVVDDSQLPKDRFSAERLKGVDSTLKIQPAKLEDSAVYLCASSANRVQETQYFGPGTRLLVL.

The J gene is TRBJ2-3, the V gene TRBV7-2; 11 positions match TRBD2. Germline-derived CDR1 and CDR2 are SGHTA and FQGNSA. Trimming removed 3 bases from V and 6 bases from J; junction bases left unmatched: 8. There are 16 residues in the CDR3. This CDR3 reads CASSFRSGGDLDTQYF. CDR3 DNA: TGTGCCAGCAGCTTCCGTAGCGGGGGGGATCTTGATACGCAGTATTTT.

This clonotype was picked up a small number of times. The genes are TRBV12-3 or TRBV12-4 and TRBJ1-6; 9 nucleotides agree with TRBD1. The CDR3 sequence is 14 residues long. V dropped 6 bases and J dropped 10; count of bases not matched to a gene: 7. The CDR3: CASSLNRGQSPLHF. The CDR3 nucleotides read TGTGCCAGCAGCCTGAACAGGGGGCAATCACCCCTCCACTTT.

This clonotype has a count of ten or more. V gene TRBV15 combines with J gene TRBJ1-6, with D unclear. The V gene's germline CDR1 is LNHNV and CDR2 YYDKDF (reference sequence). The CDR3 has 15 residues. V lost 1 base to trimming and J lost 10 bases, with 14 bases between them. The CDR3 DNA follows: TGTGCCACCAGCAGAGTACGGGGAATGGGCTCACCCCTCCACTTT. Protein product: CATSRVRGMGSPLHF.